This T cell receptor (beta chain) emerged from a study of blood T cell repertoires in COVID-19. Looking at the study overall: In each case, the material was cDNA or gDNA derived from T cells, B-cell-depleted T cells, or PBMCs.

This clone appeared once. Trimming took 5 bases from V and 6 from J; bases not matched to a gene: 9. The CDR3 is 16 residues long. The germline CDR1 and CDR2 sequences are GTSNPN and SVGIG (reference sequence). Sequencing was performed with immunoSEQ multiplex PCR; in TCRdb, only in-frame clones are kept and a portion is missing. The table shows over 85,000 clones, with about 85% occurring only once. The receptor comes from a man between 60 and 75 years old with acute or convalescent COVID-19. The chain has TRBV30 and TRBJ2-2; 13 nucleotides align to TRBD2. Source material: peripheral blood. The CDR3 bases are TGTGCCTGGTCCCGGACTAGCGGGAGATCCCCCGGGGAGCTGTTTTTT. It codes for CAWSRTSGRSPGELFF.